These 9 T cell receptor beta chains were sequenced from one sample in a study of blood T cell repertoires in COVID-19. TCRdb's table, derived via immunoSEQ multiplex PCR, lists solely in-frame clones and lacks some. The sample consists of more than 150,000 clones, roughly 80% of them appearing once. Material for sequencing was PBMCs or T cells enriched from blood (not recorded which). These receptors came from a woman aged 45 to 65 who had recovered from COVID-19.

The V and J genes are TRBV19 and TRBJ2-5; D gene uncertain. The ends were cut back, 3 bases at V and 4 bases at J, with 12 bases in the middle. There are 14 residues in the CDR3. Germline assignment: CDR1 LNHDA and CDR2 SQIVND (reference sequence). The CDR3 is CASSIGGWVETQYF. In DNA, the CDR3 is TGTGCCAGTAGTATCGGCGGCTGGGTAGAGACCCAGTACTTC.

V is TRBV7-9 and J is TRBJ2-3; TRBD2 might be the D (6 bases). V lost 1 base to trimming and J lost 0 bases, with 14 bases between them. Germline V lookup: CDR1 SEHNR, CDR2 FQNEAQ (reference sequence). This CDR3 is 17 amino acids long. The CDR3 nucleotides are TGTGCCAGCAGCTTAGGGGTCGCGGGGACTAGCACAGATACGCAGTATTTT. As protein: CASSLGVAGTSTDTQYF.

This clone was counted a single time. This chain links TRBV4-2 with TRBJ1-6, with 7 bases lining up with TRBD1. There are 16 residues in the CDR3. The ends lost 1 base at V and 6 bases at J; junction bases unmatched: 6. Germline V gene sequence: CDR1 LGHNA, CDR2 YNFKEQ. The CDR3, as DNA: TGTGCCAGCAGCCAAGGTTTACCAGGGGGTAATTCACCCCTCCACTTT. This encodes CASSQGLPGGNSPLHF.

As DNA, the CDR3 is TGTGCCAGCGGCTCAGGGGTGGAGACCCAGTACTTC. Its protein product is CASGSGVETQYF. V gene TRBV12-3 or TRBV12-4 combines with J gene TRBJ2-5; a weak D match, TRBD1 (6 bases). The CDR3 has 12 residues. V was pared by 8 bases and J by 5 bases, with 12 bases between.

V usage is TRBV4-3 and J usage is TRBJ2-7, with 9 bases that match TRBD1. This CDR3 is 16 amino acids long. Unmatched junction bases numbered 9, after V lost 2 bases and J lost 4 bases. Germline CDR1 and CDR2: LGHNA and YSLEER. This CDR3 reads CASSQREGQGIYEQYF. The CDR3 coding sequence is TGCGCCAGCAGCCAACGCGAGGGACAGGGTATTTACGAGCAGTACTTC.

The CDR3: CASSLTGGEQPQHF. The CDR3 nucleotides read TGTGCCAGCAGCTTAACCGGGGGTGAGCAGCCCCAGCATTTT. The chain is built from TRBV7-3 and TRBJ1-5; a weak D match, TRBD1 (5 bases). The CDR3 runs 14 residues. The V gene's germline CDR1 is SGHTA and CDR2 FQGTGA. V was trimmed by 0 bases and J by 7 bases, leaving 10 bases between them.

This clone was seen more than once but under ten times. CDR3: CASSPQTYLKETQYF. The CDR3 nucleotides read TGTGCCAGCTCACCACAGACTTATCTTAAAGAGACCCAGTACTTC. V gene TRBV18 combines with J gene TRBJ2-5; D not certain. V was trimmed by 1 base and J by 3 bases, leaving 12 bases between them. This CDR3 contains 15 residues. Germline CDR1 KGHSH, CDR2 LQKENI.

The CDR3 DNA reads TGCAGCACTAGCGCCAATGAGCAGTTCTTC. Translated: CSTSANEQFF. The chain combines TRBV20-1 with TRBJ2-1; 7 bases match TRBD2. CDR3 size: 10 residues. CDR1 is DFQATT and CDR2 is SNEGSKA in the germline V gene (reference sequence).

The chain links TRBV7-8 to TRBJ2-1; 8 nucleotides match TRBD2. The junction had 7 bases not matched to a gene; V was cut back by 5 bases and J by 7 bases. Looked up from germline, CDR1 is SGHVS and CDR2 is FQNEAQ. This CDR3 is built from 14 residues. CDR3: CASSSGLASNEQFF. As DNA, the CDR3 is TGTGCCAGCAGCAGCGGACTAGCATCGAATGAGCAGTTCTTC.